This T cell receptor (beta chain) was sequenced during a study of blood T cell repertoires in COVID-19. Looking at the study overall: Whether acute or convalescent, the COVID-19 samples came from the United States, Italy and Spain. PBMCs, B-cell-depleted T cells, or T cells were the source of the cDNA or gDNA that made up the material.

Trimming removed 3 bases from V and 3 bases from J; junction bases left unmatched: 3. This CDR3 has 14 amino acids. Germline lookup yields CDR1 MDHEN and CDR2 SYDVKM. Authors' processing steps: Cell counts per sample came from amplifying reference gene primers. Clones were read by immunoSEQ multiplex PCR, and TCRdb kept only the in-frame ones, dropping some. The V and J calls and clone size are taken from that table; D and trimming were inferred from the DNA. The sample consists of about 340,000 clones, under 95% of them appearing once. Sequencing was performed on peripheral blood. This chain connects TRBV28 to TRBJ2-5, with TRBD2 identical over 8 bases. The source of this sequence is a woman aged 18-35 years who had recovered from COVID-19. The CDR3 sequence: CASSLSGSKETQYF. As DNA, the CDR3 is TGTGCCAGCAGTTTGAGCGGGAGTAAAGAGACCCAGTACTTC. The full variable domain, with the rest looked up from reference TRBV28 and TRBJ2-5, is DVKVTQSSRYLVKRTGEKVFLECVQDMDHENMFWYRQDPGLGLRLIYFSYDVKMKEKGDIPEGYSVSREKKERFSLILESASTNQTSMYLCASSLSGSKETQYFGPGTRLLVL.